The clone carrying this TCR beta chain was seen a handful of times. V lost 1 base, J lost 3 bases, and 16 bases lay in between. Germline CDR1 MGHRA, CDR2 YSYEKL. CDR3 length equals 16 residues. This record comes from a study of T cells in Graves' hyperthyroidism and ophthalmopathy. Amplified TCR beta CDR3 regions derived from RNA transcripts. The HTBI primer set drove a first-round RT-PCR of the TCR CDR3. TCRdb fed the multiplex PCR reads into MiXCR, producing one record per CDR3 protein. The sample records about 400,000 distinct CDR3 sequences, 15% being singletons. The TCR was taken from a woman in her twenties or thirties with Graves' hyperthyroidism. The sequencing input was blood. The chain uses TRBV4-1 and TRBJ2-7; tentatively, D is TRBD1 (5 bases). The CDR3 bases are TGCGCCAGCAGCCAAGGTTTAAAGGGGCGGAACTACGAGCAGTACTTC. This gives the protein CASSQGLKGRNYEQYF.